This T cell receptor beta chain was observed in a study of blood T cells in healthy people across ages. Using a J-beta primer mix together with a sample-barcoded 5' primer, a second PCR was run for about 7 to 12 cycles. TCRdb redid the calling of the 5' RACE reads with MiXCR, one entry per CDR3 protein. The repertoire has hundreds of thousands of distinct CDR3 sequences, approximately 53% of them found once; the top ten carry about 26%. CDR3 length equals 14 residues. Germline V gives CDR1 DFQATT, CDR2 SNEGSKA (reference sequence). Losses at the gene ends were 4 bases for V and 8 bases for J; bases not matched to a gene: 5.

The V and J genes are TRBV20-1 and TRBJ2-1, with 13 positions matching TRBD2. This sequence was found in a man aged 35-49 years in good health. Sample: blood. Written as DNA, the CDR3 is TGCAGTGCTAAGACTAGCGGGGGGTACCATGAGCAGTTCTTC. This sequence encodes CSAKTSGGYHEQFF.